A selection of T cell receptor beta chains follows, all from one sample in a study of cytomegalovirus exposure and HLA in healthy donors. TCRdb's copy holds only in-frame clones and misses some; the assay was immunoSEQ multiplex PCR. The table shows around 60,000 clones, with 95% occurring only once. Sequenced material: PBMCs. These receptors all stem from a woman between 18 and 29 years old in good health and CMV-seropositive. CDR3s include the opening cysteine and the closing phenylalanine or tryptophan. Each record gives: V gene, J gene, D gene, clone size, CDR3 protein, CDR3 DNA. A D gene is named only where the DNA matches it firmly. A row's size may be missing; if present it is once, few, many or a size class.

TRBV29-1	TRBJ2-7	NA	once	CSVEDRDPYEQYF	TGCAGCGTTGAAGACAGGGATCCATACGAGCAGTACTTC
TRBV9	TRBJ2-7	NA	NA	CASSVGVKWGGRDDEQYF	TGTGCCAGCAGCGTAGGGGTGAAGTGGGGCGGCCGAGACGACGAGCAGTACTTC
TRBV30	TRBJ2-3	NA	once	CAWSVGTDTQYF	TGTGCCTGGAGTGTCGGCACAGATACGCAGTATTTT
TRBV18	TRBJ1-2	NA	NA	CASSPGQGNGYTF	TGTGCCAGCTCACCGGGGCAGGGGAATGGCTACACCTTC
TRBV11-2	TRBJ1-1	TRBD1	NA	CASSSVGTGQATEAFF	TGTGCCAGCAGCTCGGTTGGGACAGGGCAGGCCACTGAAGCTTTCTTT
TRBV9	TRBJ1-1	TRBD1	NA	CASSVDNRGRGEAFF	TGTGCCAGCAGCGTAGACAACAGGGGCCGGGGTGAAGCTTTCTTT
TRBV5-4	TRBJ2-1	TRBD1	NA	CASSSTGSTSEQFF	TGTGCCAGCAGCTCGACAGGGTCCACCAGTGAGCAGTTCTTC
TRBV4-2	TRBJ2-6	NA	NA	CASSENQGSGANVLTF	TGTGCCAGCAGCGAAAACCAGGGAAGTGGGGCCAACGTCCTGACTTTC
TRBV9	TRBJ2-5	TRBD2	NA	CASSVGGGDETQYF	TGTGCCAGCAGCGTAGGCGGGGGGGATGAGACCCAGTACTTC
TRBV29-1	TRBJ2-3	NA	NA	CSVVPAGSTDTQYF	TGCAGCGTTGTCCCCGCGGGTTCCACAGATACGCAGTATTTT
TRBV19	TRBJ1-1	TRBD1	NA	CASSKETGGTEAFF	TGTGCCAGTAGCAAAGAGACAGGGGGGACTGAAGCTTTCTTT
TRBV7-2	TRBJ1-1	NA	NA	CASSLERSARGAFF	TGTGCCAGCAGCTTAGAACGCAGCGCACGGGGAGCTTTCTTT
TRBV7-8	TRBJ2-1	TRBD2	NA	CASSLAGTSGAYNEQFF	TGTGCCAGCAGCTTAGCGGGGACTAGCGGGGCCTACAATGAGCAGTTCTTC
TRBV5-1	TRBJ2-7	TRBD2	NA	CASRPAGEAYEQYF	TGCGCCAGCAGGCCTGCGGGAGAAGCCTACGAGCAGTACTTC
TRBV5-4	TRBJ2-3	TRBD2	NA	CASSSTRLSGRGPYTDTQYF	TGTGCCAGCAGCTCGACGCGTCTTAGCGGGAGAGGGCCGTACACAGATACGCAGTATTTT
TRBV19	TRBJ1-5	TRBD1	NA	CASSRTGDQPQHF	TGTGCCAGTAGTAGGACAGGGGATCAGCCCCAGCATTTT
TRBV9	TRBJ2-6	NA	NA	CASSGDPRRSGANVLTF	TGTGCCAGCAGCGGTGACCCTAGGCGCTCTGGGGCCAACGTCCTGACTTTC
TRBV5-1	TRBJ2-7	TRBD1	NA	CASSKTGGGYEQYF	TGCGCCAGCAGCAAGACAGGGGGCGGCTACGAGCAGTACTTC
TRBV28	TRBJ2-7	NA	NA	CASSFNYGQMSSYEQYF	TGTGCCAGCAGTTTTAATTATGGGCAGATGAGCTCCTACGAGCAGTACTTC
TRBV11-2	TRBJ2-2	TRBD2	once	CASSFRSLAANTGELFF	TGTGCCAGCAGCTTTCGGAGTCTAGCGGCGAACACCGGGGAGCTGTTTTTT
TRBV19	TRBJ2-1	NA	NA	CASSIGQGPYNEQFF	TGTGCCAGTAGTATAGGGCAGGGTCCTTACAATGAGCAGTTCTTC
TRBV10-2	TRBJ2-3	TRBD2	NA	CASSETSGRAVDTQYF	TGCGCCAGCAGTGAGACTAGCGGGAGGGCCGTAGATACGCAGTATTTT
TRBV5-1	TRBJ2-1	NA	once	CASSSSVGGFSYNEQFF	TGCGCCAGCAGCTCATCGGTAGGGGGTTTCTCCTACAATGAGCAGTTCTTC
TRBV5-5	TRBJ2-7	TRBD2	NA	CASRLEGGETYEQYF	TGTGCCAGCAGACTTGAGGGAGGGGAAACCTACGAGCAGTACTTC
TRBV14	TRBJ2-7	NA	NA	CASGHVSYEQYF	TGTGCCAGCGGGCACGTCTCCTACGAGCAGTACTTC
TRBV7-3	TRBJ2-3	NA	NA	CASSLNRGDTQYF	TGTGCCAGCAGCTTAAATCGGGGAGATACGCAGTATTTT
TRBV5-1	TRBJ2-7	NA	NA	CASSLRRSSYEQYF	TGCGCCAGCAGCCTGCGGCGGAGCTCCTACGAGCAGTACTTC
TRBV2	TRBJ2-3	NA	once	CASTRGLSSSTDTQYF	TGTGCCAGCACTAGGGGCCTTTCCTCTAGCACAGATACGCAGTATTTT
TRBV14	TRBJ2-3	NA	NA	CASSRYGLSTDTQYF	TGTGCCAGCAGCCGATACGGACTCAGCACAGATACGCAGTATTTT
TRBV7-2	TRBJ2-1	TRBD2	NA	CASSLDGLAGENEQFF	TGTGCCAGCAGCTTAGACGGACTAGCGGGGGAGAATGAGCAGTTCTTC
TRBV7-8	TRBJ2-1	TRBD1	NA	CASSSDRFSYNEQFF	TGTGCCAGCAGCTCGGACAGGTTCTCCTACAATGAGCAGTTCTTC
TRBV5-1	TRBJ2-2	NA	NA	CASSLAGTPNTGELFF	TGCGCCAGCAGCTTGGCCGGGACTCCGAACACCGGGGAGCTGTTTTTT
TRBV6-1	TRBJ2-3	NA	NA	CASSSPRYTQYF	TGTGCCAGCAGTTCCCCGCGGTATACGCAGTATTTT
TRBV14	TRBJ1-2	NA	NA	CASSQVELANYGYTF	TGTGCCAGCAGCCAAGTGGAGTTAGCTAACTATGGCTACACCTTC
TRBV2	TRBJ1-1	NA	NA	CASSEELERTEAFF	TGTGCCAGCAGTGAAGAATTGGAGAGGACTGAAGCTTTCTTT
TRBV6-4	TRBJ2-7	TRBD1	NA	CARPSGQGASEQYF	TGTGCCAGACCAAGTGGACAGGGGGCTAGTGAGCAGTACTTC
TRBV6-1	TRBJ1-1	NA	NA	CASSALNMNTEAFF	TGTGCCAGCAGTGCGCTGAACATGAACACTGAAGCTTTCTTT
TRBV7-9	TRBJ2-5	TRBD1	NA	CASTLTGMGETQYF	TGTGCCAGCACCCTGACAGGGATGGGAGAGACCCAGTACTTC
TRBV7-2	TRBJ2-7	TRBD1	once	CASSPEGGRTYEQYF	TGTGCCAGCAGCCCAGAAGGGGGCAGGACCTACGAGCAGTACTTC
TRBV19	TRBJ2-1	NA	NA	CASTRGSSYNEQFF	TGTGCCAGTACCCGGGGGTCATCCTACAATGAGCAGTTCTTC
TRBV2	TRBJ1-5	TRBD1	NA	CASSENRGLSNQPQHF	TGTGCCAGCAGTGAAAACAGGGGGCTCAGCAATCAGCCCCAGCATTTT
TRBV7-6	TRBJ2-5	TRBD2	NA	CASSLVGRADETQYF	TGTGCCAGCAGCTTAGTCGGGAGGGCCGATGAGACCCAGTACTTC
TRBV5-6	TRBJ2-7	NA	once	CASSLEGIGRAIGEQYF	TGTGCCAGCAGCTTGGAAGGGATCGGCAGGGCGATAGGTGAGCAGTACTTC
TRBV29-1	TRBJ2-5	TRBD2	NA	CSVETGGMGETQYF	TGCAGCGTTGAAACGGGGGGGATGGGGGAGACCCAGTACTTC
TRBV9	TRBJ2-7	TRBD1	NA	CASSESTTGPPYEQYF	TGTGCCAGCAGCGAATCTACGACAGGGCCTCCTTACGAGCAGTACTTC
TRBV29-1	TRBJ2-2	NA	once	CSVDGRGAGELFF	TGCAGCGTTGATGGCAGGGGGGCCGGGGAGCTGTTTTTT
TRBV5-6	TRBJ2-5	NA	NA	CASSSRQGQYF	TGTGCCAGCAGCTCCCGACAAGGTCAATACTTC
TRBV6-6	TRBJ2-1	NA	NA	CASSYTAYDSLQFF	TGTGCCAGCAGTTACACCGCCTACGACAGTCTGCAGTTCTTC
TRBV4-3	TRBJ1-1	NA	NA	CASSQVPGENTEAFF	TGCGCCAGCAGCCAAGTACCAGGGGAGAACACTGAAGCTTTCTTT
TRBV25-1	TRBJ2-3	TRBD2	NA	CASSERTRGTDTQYF	TGTGCCAGCAGTGAACGGACTAGAGGCACAGATACGCAGTATTTT
TRBV28	TRBJ1-2	NA	NA	CASSLGGAFGYTF	TGTGCCAGCAGTTTAGGGGGCGCCTTTGGCTACACCTTC
TRBV4-3	TRBJ1-6	NA	NA	CASSRDPRSGHNSPLHF	TGCGCCAGCAGCCGAGACCCCCGCAGCGGCCATAATTCACCCCTCCACTTT
TRBV7-6	TRBJ2-5	NA	NA	CASSLSRMYQETQYF	TGTGCCAGCAGCTTAAGCAGGATGTACCAAGAGACCCAGTACTTC
TRBV5-1	TRBJ2-1	NA	NA	CASSPLADYNEQFF	TGCGCCAGCAGCCCGTTAGCGGACTACAATGAGCAGTTCTTC
TRBV7-2	TRBJ1-6	TRBD1	NA	CASSLVQGANSPLHF	TGTGCCAGCAGCTTAGTACAGGGGGCAAATTCACCCCTCCACTTT
TRBV19	TRBJ1-1	NA	NA	CASSIGLRDWNTEAFF	TGTGCCAGTAGTATAGGATTACGGGACTGGAACACTGAAGCTTTCTTT
TRBV12-2	TRBJ2-5	NA	NA	CASRPFGRAQETQYF	TGTGCAAGTCGCCCCTTTGGGAGGGCCCAAGAGACCCAGTACTTC
TRBV6-5	TRBJ1-1	NA	NA	CASSFQGRNTEAFF	TGTGCCAGCAGTTTCCAGGGGAGGAACACTGAAGCTTTCTTT
TRBV21-1	TRBJ2-7	NA	NA	CASRRDREVGAGEDEQYF	TGTGCCAGCCGCCGGGACAGGGAAGTTGGGGCCGGAGAGGACGAGCAGTACTTC